A single sample is the source of the 12 T cell receptor beta chains below, sequenced in a study of CD4 T cells in relation to SARS-CoV-2 and coronaviruses. The antigens for these receptors are not known. CD4+ T cells from unexposed donors were obtained before the COVID-19 pandemic (2011-2018). The cells were cultured for about ten days before CD4+ T cells were isolated. Measured with immunoSEQ multiplex PCR; TCRdb has only the in-frame clones, and not every one. The sample has tens of thousands of clones, about three quarters seen once. The specimen sequenced was CD4+ T cells from PBMCs, cultured in vitro. The receptors originated from a human donor in good health.

This chain connects TRBV5-6 to TRBJ2-1; D is possibly TRBD2 (7 bases). The ends were cut back, 0 bases at V and 1 base at J, with 14 bases in the middle. In germline, CDR1 is SGHDT, CDR2 YYEEEE. The CDR3 is 17 amino acids. The CDR3 DNA sequence: TGTGCCAGCAGCTTGGATTGGGGGGGGCCGTCCTACAATGAGCAGTTCTTC. Translation: CASSLDWGGPSYNEQFF.

The chain has TRBV11-2 and TRBJ2-7; no definite D call. Germline V gene data show CDR1 as SGHAT and CDR2 as FQNNGV. The CDR3 loop spans 12 amino acids. Deletions cut 4 bases from V and 7 bases from J, with 11 bases between. In nucleotides, the CDR3 is TGTGCCAGCAGCTCCAGTTCGTGGGAGCAGTACTTC. Amino acid sequence: CASSSSSWEQYF.

This clone showed up just a few times. The J gene is TRBJ2-7, the V gene TRBV2; 8 positions match TRBD2. The CDR3 covers 14 residues. The germline gives CDR1 SNHLY, CDR2 FYNNEI. The junction had 14 bases not matched to a gene; V was cut back by 8 bases and J by 8 bases. The CDR3 loop reads CASGGTRTLKKQYF. The CDR3 nucleotides are TGTGCCAGCGGGGGGACTAGGACCCTGAAGAAGCAGTACTTC.

The chain is built from TRBV9 and TRBJ2-1, with a weak D call TRBD2 (5 bases). The CDR3 covers 16 residues. CDR1 is SGDLS, CDR2 YYNGEE, per germline. The germline V and J ends were trimmed by 4 bases and 8 bases, with 22 bases remaining between them. The CDR3 loop reads CASSPKERDWRYEQFF. The CDR3, as DNA: TGTGCCAGCAGCCCCAAGGAGAGGGATTGGAGGTATGAGCAGTTCTTC.

This clone has only one observation. The chain links TRBV6-5 to TRBJ2-6; D is possibly TRBD1 (5 bases). The germline gives CDR1 MNHEY, CDR2 SVGAGI. This CDR3 is built from 14 residues. V was pared by 5 bases and J by 4 bases, with 9 bases between. CDR3 region: CASSPQGGANVLTF. In nucleotides, the CDR3 is TGTGCCAGCAGTCCGCAGGGAGGGGCCAACGTCCTGACTTTC.

This chain connects TRBV7-8 to TRBJ1-1, with TRBD1 matching 10 bases. The CDR3 has 15 residues. After removal of 5 bases from V and 3 bases from J, the junction contained 6 bases not matched to a gene. Germline V gives CDR1 SGHVS, CDR2 FQNEAQ. The CDR3 sequence: CASSVGTGVDTEAFF. For the CDR3, the DNA is TGTGCCAGCAGCGTGGGGACAGGGGTCGACACTGAAGCTTTCTTT.

There are a few counts of this clone. The chain joins TRBV4-1 to TRBJ1-4, with D possibly matching TRBD1 (6 bases). Germline loops: CDR1 MGHRA, CDR2 YSYEKL. The CDR3 has 16 amino acids. V was cut by 3 bases and J by 5 bases, with 16 bases left in between. CDR3 in amino acids: CASSHRQALLNEKLFF. CDR3 DNA sequence: TGCGCCAGCAGCCACAGACAGGCACTGTTAAATGAAAAACTGTTTTTT.

The chain joins TRBV20-1 to TRBJ2-7; D not resolved. Germline CDR1 reads DFQATT; CDR2 reads SNEGSKA (reference sequence). The germline V and J ends were trimmed by 3 bases and 3 bases, with 6 bases remaining between them. The CDR3 covers 11 residues. The CDR3 spells CSARANYEQYF. The CDR3 coding sequence is TGCAGTGCTAGGGCCAACTACGAGCAGTACTTC.

Within the sample, this clone is medium-sized. This sequence joins TRBV29-1 and TRBJ2-3; TRBD1 matches 8 bases. V dropped 6 bases and J dropped 6; count of bases not matched to a gene: 2. The CDR3 has 11 residues. Per germline, CDR1 SQVTM and CDR2 ANQGSEA. CDR3 nucleotides: TGCAGCGTCAGGACAGGGGATACGCAGTATTTT. It yields the protein CSVRTGDTQYF.

The gene calls are TRBV19 and TRBJ1-1; D is unclear. The CDR3 sequence is 14 residues long. CDR1 and CDR2 (germline): LNHDA, SQIVND (reference sequence). V gave up 1 base and J gave up 0 bases, with 6 bases separating them. CDR3 sequence: CASSIATLNTEAFF. The CDR3 DNA is TGTGCCAGTAGTATAGCGACCCTGAACACTGAAGCTTTCTTT.

This clone was picked up a small number of times. The chain carries TRBV6-5 and TRBJ1-2; D is ambiguous. With 6 bases removed from V and 7 bases from J, the gap between germline ends came to 15 bases. The CDR3 loop spans 13 amino acids. CDR1 and CDR2 from the germline V gene are MNHEY and SVGAGI. The CDR3 DNA sequence: TGTGCCAGCAGCTACGCACCGTCGGGTGGCTACACCTTC. It yields the protein CASSYAPSGGYTF.

This clone has a single count. The chain combines TRBV10-3 with TRBJ2-7, with 9 bases aligning to TRBD1. This CDR3 region has 13 residues. V gave up 8 bases and J gave up 0 bases; unmatched junction bases: 2. The germline CDR1 and CDR2 sequences are ENHRY and SYGVKD. The CDR3 DNA follows: TGTGCCATCGCGACAGGGGGCTCCTACGAGCAGTACTTC. Translated, it gives CAIATGGSYEQYF.